The 5 T cell receptor beta chains given below trace back to one sample, sequenced in a study of cytomegalovirus exposure and HLA in healthy donors. 60 Vbeta and 13 Jbeta primers were used in PCR. Profiling relied on immunoSEQ multiplex PCR, and the TCRdb table lists in-frame clones only, not all of them. The sample features roughly 140,000 clones, with about 2.5% in its top ten. Sequenced material: PBMCs. All receptors derive from a man in his forties in good health and CMV-seronegative.

This chain uses TRBV13 with TRBJ2-2, with TRBD1 as a possible D gene (6 bases). The germline V gene has CDR1 PRHDT and CDR2 FYEKMQ (reference sequence). V was shortened by 4 bases and J by 5 bases, with 14 bases between the two germline ends. The CDR3 loop spans 15 amino acids. The CDR3 coding sequence is TGTGCCAGCAGCTCGAGGGGGACCACGACCGGGGAGCTGTTTTTT. This gives the protein CASSSRGTTTGELFF.

The chain is built from TRBV28 and TRBJ2-1; TRBD2 aligns across 16 bases. Germline V gives CDR1 MDHEN, CDR2 SYDVKM. V was pared by 6 bases and J by 7 bases, with 3 bases of the junction left unmatched. This CDR3 region has 15 residues. CDR3 region: CASSRGLAGGNEQFF. The CDR3 DNA follows: TGTGCCAGCAGCCGGGGACTAGCGGGGGGGAATGAGCAGTTCTTC.

The chain employs TRBV11-1 and TRBJ2-3; the D gene is possibly TRBD1 (6 bases). Germline CDR1 reads SGHAT; CDR2 reads FQDESV (reference sequence). CDR3 length equals 15 residues. V was shortened by 5 bases and J by 1 base, with 13 bases between the two germline ends. CDR3 residues: CASSRAGDGTDTQYF. CDR3 in DNA: TGTGCCAGCAGCCGCGCAGGGGACGGCACAGATACGCAGTATTTT.

The gene calls are TRBV6-5 and TRBJ1-2; no clear D gene. Between the trimmed V and J ends, which lost 6 bases and 7 bases, there was a span of 18 bases. CDR1 and CDR2 (germline): MNHEY, SVGAGI. The CDR3 has 14 amino acids. CDR3 sequence reads: CASSPDEGGAGYTF. CDR3 bases: TGTGCCAGCAGCCCCGACGAGGGCGGAGCTGGCTACACCTTC.

This chain joins TRBV4-3 and TRBJ1-3, with D unclear. The V end lost 0 bases, the J end lost 3 bases, and 12 bases lay between the germline ends. This CDR3 has 16 residues. Germline CDR1 is LGHNA and CDR2 is YSLEER. CDR3 nucleotides: TGCGCCAGCAGCCAAGATCGAGGAGGAGGTGGAAACACCATATATTTT. This encodes CASSQDRGGGGNTIYF.